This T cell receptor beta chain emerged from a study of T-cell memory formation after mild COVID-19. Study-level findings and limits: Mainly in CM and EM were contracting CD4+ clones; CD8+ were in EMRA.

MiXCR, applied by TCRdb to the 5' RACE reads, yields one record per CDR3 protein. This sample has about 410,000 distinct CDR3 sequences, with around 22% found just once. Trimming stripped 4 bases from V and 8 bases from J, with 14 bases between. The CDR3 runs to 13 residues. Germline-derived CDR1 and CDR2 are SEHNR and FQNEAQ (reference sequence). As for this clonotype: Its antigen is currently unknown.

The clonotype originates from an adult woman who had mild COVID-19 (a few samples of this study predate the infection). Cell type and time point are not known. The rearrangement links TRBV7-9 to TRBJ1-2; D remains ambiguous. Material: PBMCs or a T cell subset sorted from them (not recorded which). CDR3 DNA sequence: TGTGCCAGCAGCTCTCTTACTGTAACGGGCTACACCTTC. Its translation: CASSSLTVTGYTF.